This T cell receptor beta chain is drawn from a study of T cells in Graves' hyperthyroidism and ophthalmopathy. As concerns this clonotype: A read error may explain this, as a much larger clone is one base away.

The study collected blood at first hyperthyroidism diagnosis, before any ophthalmopathy symptoms arose. RNA transcripts were the template for amplifying TCR beta CDR3 regions. First-round RT-PCR targeting the TCR CDR3 was performed with the HTBI primer set. TCRdb analysed the multiplex PCR reads with MiXCR anew, one entry per CDR3 protein. This sample has around 300,000 distinct CDR3 sequences; 13% to 15% occur once, and the top ten carry 30%. The TCR sequence derives from a woman aged 45-65 years with Graves' hyperthyroidism that later progressed to Graves' ophthalmopathy. Sequencing input: blood.

DNA for the CDR3: TGTGCCAGCAGCTTAATAGCCACTGAAGCTTTCTTT. Its translation: CASSLIATEAFF. The rearrangement joins TRBV28 to TRBJ1-1; no clear D. The CDR3 spans 12 residues. Between the trimmed V and J ends, which lost 6 bases and 4 bases, there was a span of 9 bases. In germline, CDR1 is MDHEN, CDR2 SYDVKM.